This passage covers 4 T cell receptor beta chains from one sample sequenced in a study of blood T cell repertoires in COVID-19. Profiled with immunoSEQ multiplex PCR; TCRdb holds only in-frame clones, not every one. The sample has around 18,000 clones; roughly nine tenths are singletons. Source material: peripheral blood. The origin of the receptors is a man in his 60s with active COVID-19.

The chain joins TRBV6-5 to TRBJ1-2; D uncertain. This CDR3 spans 12 amino acids. Per the germline V gene, CDR1 is MNHEY and CDR2 is SVGAGI. V lost 10 bases and J 6 bases, leaving 15 bases between the germline ends. The CDR3 protein is CATNQVGDGYTF. Written as DNA, the CDR3 is TGTGCCACCAATCAGGTGGGAGATGGCTACACCTTC.

J is TRBJ2-3 and V is TRBV7-6, with 8 bases fitting TRBD1. V lost 5 bases to trimming and J lost 4 bases; unmatched junction nucleotides: 11. This CDR3 contains 16 residues. In germline, CDR1 is SGHVS, CDR2 FNYEAQ. In DNA form, the CDR3 reads TGTGCCAGCAGCCGAAGGACAGGGCTTCGTCCAGATACGCAGTATTTT. The encoded protein is CASSRRTGLRPDTQYF.

The V and J genes are TRBV27 and TRBJ2-7; 13 bases are a match to TRBD2. The CDR3 length is 15 residues. The germline CDR1 and CDR2 sequences are MNHEY and SMNVEV (reference sequence). The trim removed 5 bases at V and 5 bases at J, leaving 6 bases unmatched. CDR3 DNA sequence: TGTGCCAGCAGTCGGACTAGCGGGGGAGTTAACGAGCAGTACTTC. It encodes CASSRTSGGVNEQYF.

This sequence joins TRBV5-1 and TRBJ2-1, with 9 bases fitting TRBD1. This CDR3 contains 14 residues. CDR1 is SGHRS and CDR2 is YFSETQ in the germline V gene. Unmatched junction bases numbered 5, after V lost 3 bases and J lost 7 bases. The CDR3 spells CASSSGTGRNEQFF. CDR3 sequence (DNA): TGCGCCAGCAGCTCCGGGACAGGGAGAAATGAGCAGTTCTTC.